This TCR beta chain was captured by sequencing in a study of blood T cell repertoires in COVID-19. Looking at the study overall: Some COVID-19 samples were acute and others convalescent; all came from the United States, Italy and Spain.

Authors' analysis steps: Using reference gene primer amplification, nucleated cell counts were estimated. Sequencing used immunoSEQ multiplex PCR; TCRdb keeps in-frame clones, though not all of them. The V and J calls and clone size come from that table; D and trimming were worked out from the DNA. The sample includes some 220,000 clones, 80% to 85% seen only once; the top ten take about 5.6%. Germline assignment: CDR1 SGHRS and CDR2 YFSETQ. CDR3 length: 13 amino acids. V lost 5 bases and J 3 bases, leaving 11 bases between the germline ends. The source material was peripheral blood. The TCR sequence derives from a woman between 65 and 79 years old with COVID-19, enrolled during active disease. V gene TRBV5-1 combines with J gene TRBJ1-1, with D perhaps matching TRBD1 (6 bases). The CDR3 sequence: CASSSQGHTEAFF. In DNA, the CDR3 is TGCGCCAGCAGTTCACAGGGACACACTGAAGCTTTCTTT.